This T cell receptor beta chain was observed in a study of beta chain features in type 1 diabetes. About the research overall: Age, gender and cell yields were similar between patients and healthy donors. Study outcomes and limitations: TCRB CDR3 length was moderately but significantly reduced in all four CD4+ subsets of Type 1 diabetes patients. Sequencing the cDNA could make cells with high TCR expression show up more than they should.

CD45RO/CCR7/CD25/CD127/CD95/CD27 sorting isolated CD4+ naive, central memory, regulatory and stem cell-like memory cells. Every sorted population was more than 98% pure. For this clone: Its specificity is not known.

Germline V gene lookup returns CDR1 KGHSH and CDR2 LQKENI. Trimming removed 2 bases from V and 0 bases from J, with 11 bases in between. There are 17 residues in the CDR3. TCRB transcripts that were expressed got sequenced, as all of the isolated RNA had been reverse transcribed. TCRdb's copy holds only in-frame clones and misses some; the assay was immunoSEQ multiplex PCR. The data contain 40,000 to 50,000 clones, 60% to 75% of them seen just once; the ten biggest clones take up more than 1.5%. The sequence came from a man younger than 45 with type 1 diabetes. Some clones in this sample may be carry-over from other donors' samples. The genes are TRBV18 and TRBJ2-6, with TRBD2 as a possible D gene (6 bases). Source material: Tregs from blood. The CDR3 spells CASSPLAGSSGANVLTF. CDR3 DNA: TGTGCCAGCTCACCATTGGCGGGGAGCTCTGGGGCCAACGTCCTGACTTTC.